This T cell receptor beta chain was profiled in a study of blood T cell repertoires in COVID-19. Study background: Some COVID-19 samples were acute and others convalescent; all came from the United States, Italy and Spain.

As processed by the authors: Amplification of reference gene primers provided the estimated nucleated cell counts. Only in-frame clones appear in the TCRdb table, and some are missing; sequencing was by immunoSEQ multiplex PCR. D and trimming come from the DNA, and the V and J calls and clone size come from that table. The sample shows tens of thousands of clones, approximately 85% of them seen only once. V lost 4 bases to trimming and J lost 0 bases, with 13 bases between them. This CDR3 comprises 16 residues. Germline-derived CDR1 and CDR2 are KGHSH and LQKENI. The source of this sequence is a man between 45 and 60 years old with active COVID-19. Sequencing input: peripheral blood. The chain links TRBV18 to TRBJ1-3; a possible D gene is TRBD1 (6 bases). The CDR3 loop is CASSRNLDSSGNTIYF. The DNA of the CDR3 is TGTGCCAGCTCACGAAACCTGGACAGCTCTGGAAACACCATATATTTT. Full variable domain (rest looked up from reference TRBV18 and TRBJ1-3): NAGVMQNPRHLVRRRGQEARLRCSPMKGHSHVYWYRQLPEEGLKFMVYLQKENIIDESGMPKERFSAEFPKEGPSILRIQQVVRGDSAAYFCASSRNLDSSGNTIYFGEGSWLTVV.